Below, 27 T cell receptor beta chains from the same sample are listed, as sequenced in a study of CD8 T cells in Susac syndrome. Reverse transcription of roughly 0.45 to 1 ug RNA used random hexamers. TCRdb passed the immunoSEQ multiplex PCR reads through MiXCR, listing each CDR3 protein once. Among under 300,000 distinct CDR3 sequences listed, around 96% were seen once. Material: CD4+ T cells from PBMCs. Receptors were obtained from a human donor with Susac syndrome.

The gene calls are TRBV7-3 and TRBJ1-2, with D possibly being TRBD1 (5 bases). The CDR3 extends over 13 amino acids. Between the trimmed V and J ends, which lost 0 bases and 6 bases, there was a span of 8 bases. Germline assignment: CDR1 SGHTA and CDR2 FQGTGA. CDR3 in amino acids: CASSLTPGNGYTF. The CDR3 nucleotides read TGTGCCAGCAGCTTAACCCCAGGGAATGGCTACACCTTC.

V and J are TRBV18 and TRBJ1-1, with D unclear. This CDR3 contains 13 residues. V was clipped by 0 bases and J by 6 bases, with 8 bases between them. Germline lookup yields CDR1 KGHSH and CDR2 LQKENI. The CDR3 loop reads CASSPPAGPEAFF. The CDR3, as DNA: TGTGCCAGCTCACCACCGGCCGGACCTGAAGCTTTCTTT.

The V call is TRBV9, the J call TRBJ2-2, with D perhaps matching TRBD1 (5 bases). The CDR3 has 17 residues. V was pared by 4 bases and J by 1 base, with 17 bases between. In germline, CDR1 is SGDLS, CDR2 YYNGEE. The CDR3 protein is CASSPNSQGMNTGELFF. The CDR3 nucleotides are TGTGCCAGCAGCCCTAACAGCCAGGGCATGAACACCGGGGAGCTGTTTTTT.

V is TRBV6-5 and J is TRBJ1-1; no definite D call. Germline V gene lookup returns CDR1 MNHEY and CDR2 SVGAGI. This CDR3 contains 15 residues. The V gene lost 6 bases and the J gene lost 8 bases, with 22 bases spanning the gap. CDR3 residues: CASSLTGRPKGEAFF. The CDR3 coding sequence is TGTGCCAGCAGCTTAACCGGACGGCCTAAAGGGGAAGCTTTCTTT.

This clonotype was seen a few times. V gene TRBV11-2 combines with J gene TRBJ2-7; weak D call: TRBD1 (6 bases). The V gene's germline CDR1 is SGHAT and CDR2 FQNNGV. Trimming took off 3 bases at V and 0 bases at J, with 12 bases between the two ends. CDR3 length equals 15 residues. DNA of the CDR3: TGTGCCAGCAGCTTGGGGACACTTAGCTCCTACGAGCAGTACTTC. Translated, it gives CASSLGTLSSYEQYF.

The chain is built from TRBV4-1 and TRBJ2-2, with 9 bases that match TRBD2. The CDR3 sequence is 16 residues long. V shed 8 bases, J shed 5 bases, and the junction held 12 bases outside the gene matches. CDR1 is MGHRA and CDR2 is YSYEKL in the germline V gene. As DNA, the CDR3 is TGCGCCAGCTCTACTAGCGGGCTAACTCATACCGGGGAGCTGTTTTTT. Translation gives CASSTSGLTHTGELFF.

The V and J genes are TRBV28 and TRBJ2-3; the D gene is possibly TRBD2 (5 bases). This CDR3 region has 14 residues. Germline-derived CDR1 and CDR2 are MDHEN and SYDVKM. The V end was cut by 5 bases, the J end by 2 bases, with 11 bases between. DNA of the CDR3: TGTGCCAGCAGTCGCCCGGGGTACACAGATACGCAGTATTTT. Amino acids: CASSRPGYTDTQYF.

The rearrangement uses TRBV20-1 and TRBJ2-1; tentatively, D is TRBD1 or TRBD2 (6 bases each). The CDR3 contains 12 residues. The V gene lost 3 bases and the J gene lost 8 bases, with 11 bases spanning the gap. Germline CDR1 reads DFQATT; CDR2 reads SNEGSKA (reference sequence). CDR3 coding DNA: TGCAGTGCTAGTCGGGGGCGGGATGAGCAGTTCTTC. Its translation is CSASRGRDEQFF.

The chain employs TRBV18 and TRBJ2-1; D is perhaps TRBD1 (5 bases). The CDR3 covers 16 residues. V was cut by 0 bases and J by 5 bases, with 14 bases left in between. Germline V gene data show CDR1 as KGHSH and CDR2 as LQKENI. In DNA, the CDR3 is TGTGCCAGCTCACCACCGAAGGGTGAGACAGACAATGAGCAGTTCTTC. Protein product: CASSPPKGETDNEQFF.

This chain links TRBV11-2 with TRBJ2-4; 9 nucleotides match TRBD1. CDR3 length: 15 amino acids. The ends lost 7 bases at V and 0 bases at J; junction bases unmatched: 4. Per the germline V gene, CDR1 is SGHAT and CDR2 is FQNNGV. The DNA for the CDR3 is TGTGCCAGCATCGGGACAGGGCGAGCCAAAAACATTCAGTACTTC. Translation: CASIGTGRAKNIQYF.

The rearrangement joins TRBV20-1 to TRBJ1-1; 7 nucleotides match TRBD1. CDR1 is DFQATT, CDR2 SNEGSKA, per germline (reference sequence). The ends lost 4 bases at V and 3 bases at J; junction bases unmatched: 5. The CDR3 contains 13 residues. The CDR3 reads CSATDRVYTEAFF. The CDR3, as DNA: TGCAGTGCTACCGACAGGGTTTACACTGAAGCTTTCTTT.

The genes are TRBV28 and TRBJ2-6; no firm D call. V dropped 5 bases and J dropped 0 bases, with 11 bases sitting between them. Germline CDR1 is MDHEN and CDR2 is SYDVKM. The CDR3 has 16 amino acids. CDR3: CASSPVVGSGANVLTF. CDR3 nucleotide sequence: TGTGCCAGCAGTCCAGTTGTAGGCTCTGGGGCCAACGTCCTGACTTTC.

The genes are TRBV5-4 and TRBJ2-7, with D perhaps matching TRBD1 (7 bases). Per the germline V gene, CDR1 is SGHNT and CDR2 is YYREEE (reference sequence). The length of the CDR3 is 15 residues. V shed 4 bases and J shed 2 bases, with 16 bases lying between them. CDR3 sequence reads: CASSGGSQGAYEQYF. CDR3 DNA: TGTGCCAGCAGCGGGGGGTCGCAGGGGGCCTACGAGCAGTACTTC.

This rearrangement joins TRBV30 to TRBJ1-1, with 7 bases fitting TRBD1. CDR1 is GTSNPN and CDR2 is SVGIG in the germline V gene (reference sequence). Germline trimming cut 4 bases from V and 3 bases from J; bases unmatched to any gene: 5. The CDR3 length is 13 residues. In DNA form, the CDR3 reads TGTGCCTGGACGGACAGGTCGGACACTGAAGCTTTCTTT. Translation gives CAWTDRSDTEAFF.

The chain combines TRBV6-5 with TRBJ2-1, with D maybe TRBD2 (6 bases). Trimming cost V 5 bases and J 8 bases, with 16 bases left between them. The CDR3 length is 14 residues. Germline assignment: CDR1 MNHEY and CDR2 SVGAGI. As DNA, the CDR3 is TGTGCCAGCAGTCGCGGGACCCCCGCCTATGAGCAGTTCTTC. Translated: CASSRGTPAYEQFF.

The chain is built from TRBV7-9 and TRBJ1-2; D may be TRBD1 (6 bases). Germline assignment: CDR1 SEHNR and CDR2 FQNEAQ (reference sequence). CDR3 size: 14 residues. The V end lost 5 bases, the J end lost 6 bases, and 16 bases lay between the germline ends. The CDR3 region has the DNA TGTGCCAGCAGCCCAGGGGCGACCGAACATGGCTACACCTTC. Translating it yields CASSPGATEHGYTF.

This chain links TRBV20-1 with TRBJ2-2, with TRBD2 matching 7 bases. Germline V gene lookup returns CDR1 DFQATT and CDR2 SNEGSKA (reference sequence). The CDR3 totals 16 residues. V lost 6 bases to trimming and J lost 5 bases; unmatched junction nucleotides: 15. CDR3 sequence: CSALPSAGERTGELFF. The CDR3 bases are TGCAGTGCCCTACCCTCGGCGGGAGAAAGAACCGGGGAGCTGTTTTTT.

V and J are TRBV11-2 and TRBJ1-1; D is unresolved. This CDR3 spans 17 amino acids. Trimming pared 5 bases from V and 0 bases from J, leaving 19 bases between. Germline loops: CDR1 SGHAT, CDR2 FQNNGV. CDR3 in amino acids: CASSLTGGLFLNTEAFF. The CDR3 nucleotides read TGTGCCAGCAGCCTCACGGGCGGTTTGTTTCTGAACACTGAAGCTTTCTTT.

The chain links TRBV20-1 to TRBJ2-7, with no clear D. V was trimmed by 1 base and J by 2 bases, leaving 12 bases between them. The CDR3 runs 14 residues. Per the germline V gene, CDR1 is DFQATT and CDR2 is SNEGSKA (reference sequence). The CDR3 nucleotides read TGCAGTGCTAGAGTAAGCCCCGCCACCTACGAGCAGTACTTC. Its translation is CSARVSPATYEQYF.

This rearrangement joins TRBV5-1 to TRBJ1-5, with a weak D call TRBD1 (5 bases). This CDR3 contains 16 residues. Trimming took 0 bases from V and 0 from J, leaving 10 bases between them. Germline values: CDR1 SGHRS, CDR2 YFSETQ. Here the CDR3 DNA reads TGCGCCAGCAGCTTGGAGGGGCCAAATAGCAATCAGCCCCAGCATTTT. Protein: CASSLEGPNSNQPQHF.

This clonotype came up once. The gene calls are TRBV3-1 and TRBJ1-1; 8 bases line up with TRBD1. The CDR3 totals 14 residues. Germline V gene data show CDR1 as LGHDT and CDR2 as YNNKEL (reference sequence). V shed 3 bases and J 6 bases; nucleotides not matched to a gene: 6. CDR3 region: CASSQGQERAEAFF. The CDR3 nucleotides read TGTGCCAGCAGCCAGGGACAGGAGCGAGCTGAAGCTTTCTTT.

The chain couples TRBV4-1 to TRBJ1-1, with 9 nucleotides matching TRBD1. Germline CDR1 MGHRA, CDR2 YSYEKL. This CDR3 comprises 16 residues. Unmatched junction bases numbered 9, after V lost 3 bases and J lost 4 bases. The CDR3 loop is CASSHFTGGGSTEAFF. As DNA, the CDR3 is TGCGCCAGCAGCCACTTTACAGGGGGCGGGAGCACTGAAGCTTTCTTT.

This chain connects TRBV20-1 to TRBJ2-7, with 8 bases lining up with TRBD1. The V segment lost 6 bases and the J segment 4 bases; nucleotides outside the gene matches: 11. Looked up from germline, CDR1 is DFQATT and CDR2 is SNEGSKA (reference sequence). The CDR3 has 14 amino acids. The CDR3 protein is CSAQASDRAYEQYF. DNA for the CDR3: TGCAGTGCCCAGGCGTCGGACAGGGCGTACGAGCAGTACTTC.

This clonotype was detected only once. This chain joins TRBV20-1 and TRBJ2-7; 10 bases align to TRBD2. Per the germline V gene, CDR1 is DFQATT and CDR2 is SNEGSKA (reference sequence). Trimming at V came to 5 bases and at J to 5 bases, leaving 15 bases not matched to a gene. CDR3 length: 16 amino acids. In DNA form, the CDR3 reads TGCAGTGCTGGGGCCCCTAGCGGGAGAGTCGTCCACGAGCAGTACTTC. Translated, it gives CSAGAPSGRVVHEQYF.

The chain links TRBV20-1 to TRBJ1-1; D is possibly TRBD1 (6 bases). Germline V CDR1 and CDR2: DFQATT, SNEGSKA (reference sequence). The V end was cut by 2 bases, the J end by 3 bases, with 13 bases between. CDR3 size: 14 residues. The CDR3 spells CSARRGGADTEAFF. As DNA, the CDR3 is TGCAGTGCTAGACGCGGGGGCGCGGACACTGAAGCTTTCTTT.

The sample holds one count of this clonotype. The chain recombines TRBV20-1 with TRBJ1-2, with TRBD1 as a possible D gene (5 bases). Between the trimmed V and J ends, which lost 2 bases and 4 bases, there was a span of 14 bases. The CDR3 loop spans 14 amino acids. Germline V CDR1 and CDR2: DFQATT, SNEGSKA (reference sequence). CDR3 amino acids: CSARPRQRGYGYTF. The CDR3 nucleotides are TGCAGTGCTAGACCGCGACAGAGAGGCTATGGCTACACCTTC.

The chain carries TRBV24-1 and TRBJ2-3; D not certain. CDR1 and CDR2 (germline): KGHDR, SFDVKD. The CDR3 has 14 amino acids. V gave up 4 bases and J gave up 2 bases, with 9 bases separating them. DNA for the CDR3: TGTGCCACCAGTGAAGCAGGAGACACAGATACGCAGTATTTT. It specifies CATSEAGDTDTQYF.